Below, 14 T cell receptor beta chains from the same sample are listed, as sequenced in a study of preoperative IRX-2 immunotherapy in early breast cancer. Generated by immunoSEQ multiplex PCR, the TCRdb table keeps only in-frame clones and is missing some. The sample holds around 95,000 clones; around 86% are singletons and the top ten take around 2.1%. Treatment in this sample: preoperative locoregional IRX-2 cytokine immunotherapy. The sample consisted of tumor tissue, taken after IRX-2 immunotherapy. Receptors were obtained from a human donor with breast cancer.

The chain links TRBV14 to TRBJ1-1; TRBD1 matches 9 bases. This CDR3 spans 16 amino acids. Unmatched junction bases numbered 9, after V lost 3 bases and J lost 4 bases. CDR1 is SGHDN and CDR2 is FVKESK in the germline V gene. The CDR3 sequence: CASSHPGQGGSTEAFF. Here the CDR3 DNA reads TGTGCCAGCAGCCACCCGGGACAGGGAGGAAGCACTGAAGCTTTCTTT. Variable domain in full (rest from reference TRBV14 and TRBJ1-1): EAGVTQFPSHSVIEKGQTVTLRCDPISGHDNLYWYRRVMGKEIKFLLHFVKESKQDESGMPNNRFLAERTGGTYSTLKVQPAELEDSGVYFCASSHPGQGGSTEAFFGQGTRLTVV.

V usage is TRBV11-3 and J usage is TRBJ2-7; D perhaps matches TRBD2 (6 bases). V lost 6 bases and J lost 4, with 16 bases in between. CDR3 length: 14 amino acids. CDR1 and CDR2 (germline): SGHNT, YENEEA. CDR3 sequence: CASSRLGATYEQYF. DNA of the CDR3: TGTGCCAGCAGTAGACTAGGGGCTACTTACGAGCAGTACTTC.

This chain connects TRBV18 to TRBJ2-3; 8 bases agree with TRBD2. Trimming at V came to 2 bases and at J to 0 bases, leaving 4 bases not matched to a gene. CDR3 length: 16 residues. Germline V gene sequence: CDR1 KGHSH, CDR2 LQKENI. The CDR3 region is CASSPSSGTSTDTQYF. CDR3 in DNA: TGTGCCAGCTCACCAAGTAGCGGGACTAGCACAGATACGCAGTATTTT.

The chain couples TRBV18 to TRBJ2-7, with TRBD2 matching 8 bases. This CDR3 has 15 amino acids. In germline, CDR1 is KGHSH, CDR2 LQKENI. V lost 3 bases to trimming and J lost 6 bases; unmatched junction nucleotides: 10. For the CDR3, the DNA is TGTGCCAGCTCACCTGCAAAGCGGGGGCTCGGCGAGCAGTACTTC. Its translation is CASSPAKRGLGEQYF.

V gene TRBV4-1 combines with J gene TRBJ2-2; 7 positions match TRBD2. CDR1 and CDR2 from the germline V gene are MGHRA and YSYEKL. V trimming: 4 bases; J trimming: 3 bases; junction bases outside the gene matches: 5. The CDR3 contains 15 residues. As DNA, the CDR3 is TGCGCCAGCAGCCGTAGCGGGCTCTACACCGGGGAGCTGTTTTTT. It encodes CASSRSGLYTGELFF.

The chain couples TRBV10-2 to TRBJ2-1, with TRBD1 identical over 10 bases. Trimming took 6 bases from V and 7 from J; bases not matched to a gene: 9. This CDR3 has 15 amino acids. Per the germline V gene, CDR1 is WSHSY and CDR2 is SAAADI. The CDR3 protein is CASREPGQGKNEQFF. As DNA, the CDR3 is TGCGCCAGCAGAGAACCGGGACAGGGGAAAAATGAGCAGTTCTTC.

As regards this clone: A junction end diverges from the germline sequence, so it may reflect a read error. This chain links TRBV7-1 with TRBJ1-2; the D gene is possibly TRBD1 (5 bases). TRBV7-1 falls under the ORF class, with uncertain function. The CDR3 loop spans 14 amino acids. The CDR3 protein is CARSFEGRVYGYTF. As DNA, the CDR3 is TGTGCCAGAAGCTTCGAAGGCAGGGTATATGGCTACACCTTC.

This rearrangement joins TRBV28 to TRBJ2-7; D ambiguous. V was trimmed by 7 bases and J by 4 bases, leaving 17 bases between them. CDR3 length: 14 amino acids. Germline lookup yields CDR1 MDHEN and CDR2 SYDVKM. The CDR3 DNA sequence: TGTGCCAGCACTAGGCCCAAGGGTATGTACGAGCAGTACTTC. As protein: CASTRPKGMYEQYF.

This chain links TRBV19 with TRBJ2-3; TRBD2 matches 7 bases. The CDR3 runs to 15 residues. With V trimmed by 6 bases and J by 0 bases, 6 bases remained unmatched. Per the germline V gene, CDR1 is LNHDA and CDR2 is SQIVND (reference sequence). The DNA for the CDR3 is TGTGCCAGTAGCCAAATGCGGGGGAGCACAGATACGCAGTATTTT. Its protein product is CASSQMRGSTDTQYF.

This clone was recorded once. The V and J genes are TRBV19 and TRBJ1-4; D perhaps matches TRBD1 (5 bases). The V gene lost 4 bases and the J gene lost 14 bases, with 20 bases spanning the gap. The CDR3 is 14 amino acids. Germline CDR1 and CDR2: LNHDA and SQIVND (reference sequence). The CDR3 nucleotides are TGTGCCAGTAGTACGCCTCGGACATATCGTGATCTGTTTTTT. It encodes CASSTPRTYRDLFF. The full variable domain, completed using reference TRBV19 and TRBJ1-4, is DGGITQSPKYLFRKEGQNVTLSCEQNLNHDAMYWYRQDPGQGLRLIYYSQIVNDFQKGDIAEGYSVSREKKESFPLTVTSAQKNPTAFYLCASSTPRTYRDLFFGSGTQLSVL.

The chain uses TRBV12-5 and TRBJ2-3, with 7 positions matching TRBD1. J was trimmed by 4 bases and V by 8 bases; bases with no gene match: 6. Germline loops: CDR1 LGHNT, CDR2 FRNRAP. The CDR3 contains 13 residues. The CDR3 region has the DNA TGTGCTAGTCAGACAGGGAAATCAGATACGCAGTATTTT. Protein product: CASQTGKSDTQYF.

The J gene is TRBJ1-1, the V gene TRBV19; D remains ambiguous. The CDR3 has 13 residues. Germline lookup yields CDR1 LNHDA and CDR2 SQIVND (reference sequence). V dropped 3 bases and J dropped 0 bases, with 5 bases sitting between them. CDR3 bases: TGTGCCAGTAGTATCAAGATGAACACTGAAGCTTTCTTT. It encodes CASSIKMNTEAFF.

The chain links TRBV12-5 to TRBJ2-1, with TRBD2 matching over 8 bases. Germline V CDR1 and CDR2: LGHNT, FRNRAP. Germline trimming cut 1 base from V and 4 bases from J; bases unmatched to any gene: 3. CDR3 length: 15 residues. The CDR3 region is CASGLGTSGYNEQFF. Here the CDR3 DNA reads TGTGCTAGTGGTTTGGGTACTAGCGGATACAATGAGCAGTTCTTC.

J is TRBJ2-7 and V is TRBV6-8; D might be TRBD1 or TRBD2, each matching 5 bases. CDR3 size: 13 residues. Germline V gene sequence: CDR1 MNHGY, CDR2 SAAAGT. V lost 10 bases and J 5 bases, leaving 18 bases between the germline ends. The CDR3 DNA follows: TGTGCCATCAGAACGGGGCTTGGGGACGAGCAGTACTTC. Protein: CAIRTGLGDEQYF.